This TCR beta chain emerged from a study of cytomegalovirus exposure and HLA in healthy donors. Some clones are missing from TCRdb's copy, which holds only in-frame ones; the method was immunoSEQ multiplex PCR. The sample lists some 170,000 clones, approximately 87% occurring once. Note on this clone: What it recognizes is unknown.

The donors were members of the validation cohort, which comprised about 120 subjects and was separate from the first cohort of 666 subjects. The ends were cut back, 0 bases at V and 4 bases at J, with 18 bases in the middle. CDR3 length: 17 residues. Germline V gives CDR1 MNHNS, CDR2 SASEGT. Study observations and caveats: Whilst most TCR sequences proved rare, a subset of public TCRs occurred across many donors. In vitro data verified three CMV-associated chains as specific for CMV antigens.

The sample was PBMCs. This sequence joins TRBV6-1 and TRBJ1-2, with D perhaps matching TRBD1 (6 bases). This receptor was identified in a woman in her twenties or thirties in good health and CMV-seronegative. CDR3: CASSEAEGGGLTYGYTF. The CDR3 DNA is TGTGCCAGCAGTGAAGCGGAGGGAGGGGGTCTTACCTATGGCTACACCTTC.